This TCR beta chain comes out of a study of T cells in Graves' hyperthyroidism and ophthalmopathy. Overall study findings and caveats: In validation, the model predicted ophthalmopathy. These predictions came a median approximately 5.9 months before onset. Stable hyperthyroidism was separated from ophthalmopathy by a model based on 13 V-J features. In blood, most of the thyroid clonotypes expanded above 0.001 were also present.

Each diagnosis drew on symptoms, thyroxine, TRAb, thyroid ultrasound and orbital computed tomography findings. RNA transcripts served as the template for amplifying TCR beta CDR3 regions. With the HTBI primer set, the TCR CDR3 went through a first round of RT-PCR. From the multiplex PCR reads, TCRdb called clonotypes with MiXCR, one entry per CDR3 protein. The profile covers around 660,000 distinct CDR3 sequences, with 40% to 55% appearing a single time and roughly 6.5% taken by the ten largest. Germline V gene lookup returns CDR1 SGHVS and CDR2 FQNEAQ. The ends were cut back, 3 bases at V and 0 bases at J, with 9 bases in the middle. The CDR3 length is 15 residues. This clonotype was observed many times. As yet, its antigen is unknown.

The material sequenced was peripheral blood or thyroid tissue (not recorded which). The TCR sequence derives from an adult man with Graves' disease, either hyperthyroidism or ophthalmopathy (not recorded which). V usage is TRBV7-8 and J usage is TRBJ1-3; D not certain. DNA of the CDR3: TGTGCCAGCAGCTTGCCTAGCCGCTCTGGAAACACCATATATTTT. Its protein product is CASSLPSRSGNTIYF. The full variable domain, rest sourced from reference TRBV7-8 and TRBJ1-3, is GAGVSQSPRYKVAKRGQDVALRCDPISGHVSLFWYQQALGQGPEFLTYFQNEAQLDKSGLPSDRFFAERPEGSVSTLKIQRTQQEDSAVYLCASSLPSRSGNTIYFGEGSWLTVV.